The entry below describes one T cell receptor beta chain. The sample originates from a study of early T cells in non-severe SARS-CoV-2 infection. TCRdb redid the calling of the 5' RACE reads with MiXCR, one entry per CDR3 protein. This sample yields 87,000 or so distinct CDR3 sequences, of which roughly 15% are seen a single time; roughly 6% belongs to the top ten. The V gene's germline CDR1 is SNHLY and CDR2 FYNNEI. Trimming removed 7 bases at V and 5 bases at J, with 13 bases between. There are 13 residues in the CDR3. This sequence originates from an adult who was a healthcare worker with PCR-confirmed SARS-CoV-2 infection or an uninfected control (not recorded which). Specimen: whole blood. This rearrangement joins TRBV2 to TRBJ2-3; perhaps TRBD1 as D (6 bases). CDR3 sequence reads: CASKQGRVDTQYF. In DNA, the CDR3 is TGTGCCAGCAAACAGGGCAGGGTAGATACGCAGTATTTT. The full variable domain, in which reference TRBV2 and TRBJ2-3 provide the parts outside the CDR3, is EPEVTQTPSHQVTQMGQEVILRCVPISNHLYFYWYRQILGQKVEFLVSFYNNEISEKSEIFDDQFSVERPDGSNFTLKIRSTKLEDSAMYFCASKQGRVDTQYFGPGTRLTVL.